This T cell receptor beta chain is drawn from a study of blood T cell repertoires in COVID-19. For the study at large: Researchers got acute and convalescent COVID-19 samples from the United States, Italy and Spain.

V was cut by 0 bases and J by 6 bases, with 9 bases left in between. This CDR3 has 13 amino acids. The germline V gene encodes CDR1 MNHEY and CDR2 SVGEGT. Individuals aged roughly 18 to 100 years were recruited from 24 US areas. Authors' analysis steps: Nucleated cell counts were estimated from reference gene primer amplification. The assay was immunoSEQ multiplex PCR, and TCRdb's table has in-frame clones only and misses some. D and trimming were read from the DNA, whereas the V and J calls and clone size are those reported in that table. The profile covers over 200,000 clones, with around 84% appearing a single time and about 6.6% taken by the ten largest.

The TCR comes from a woman aged 40 to 50 who had recovered from COVID-19. This chain uses TRBV6-2 or TRBV6-3 with TRBJ2-7; tentatively, D is TRBD2 (6 bases). Input material: PBMCs or T cells enriched from blood (not recorded which). As DNA, the CDR3 is TGTGCCAGCAGTTACTCGGGACTCCCCGAGCAGTACGTC. The encoded protein is CASSYSGLPEQYV.